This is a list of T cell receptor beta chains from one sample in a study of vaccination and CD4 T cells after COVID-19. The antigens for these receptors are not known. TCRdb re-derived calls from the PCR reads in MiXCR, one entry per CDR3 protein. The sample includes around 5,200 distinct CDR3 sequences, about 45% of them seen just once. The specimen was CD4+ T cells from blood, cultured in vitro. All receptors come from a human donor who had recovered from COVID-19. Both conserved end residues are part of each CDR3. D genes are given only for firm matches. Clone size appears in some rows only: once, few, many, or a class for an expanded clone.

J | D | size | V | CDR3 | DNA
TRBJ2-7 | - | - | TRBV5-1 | CASSLRRAYEQYF | TGCGCCAGCAGCTTGAGGCGGGCCTACGAGCAGTACTTC
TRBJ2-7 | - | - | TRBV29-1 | CSAHGGASYEQYF | TGCAGCGCACATGGGGGGGCATCCTACGAGCAGTACTTC
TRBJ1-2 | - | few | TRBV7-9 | CASSSQNSNYGYTF | TGTGCCAGCAGCTCCCAGAACTCTAACTATGGCTACACCTTC
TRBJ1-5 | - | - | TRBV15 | CATSRDGTLNQPQHF | TGTGCCACCAGCAGAGATGGGACATTGAATCAGCCCCAGCATTTT
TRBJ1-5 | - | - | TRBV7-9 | CASSLGHQPQHF | TGTGCCAGCAGCTTAGGACATCAGCCCCAGCATTTT
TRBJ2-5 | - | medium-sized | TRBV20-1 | CSALGVQETQYF | TGCAGTGCTCTGGGGGTCCAAGAGACCCAGTACTTC
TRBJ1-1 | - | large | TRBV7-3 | CASSTGRGNTEAFF | TGTGCCAGCAGTACCGGACGGGGAAACACTGAAGCTTTCTTT
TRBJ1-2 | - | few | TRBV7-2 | CASNLPPPGRDGYTF | TGTGCCAGCAACCTCCCCCCCCCCGGGAGGGATGGCTACACCTTC
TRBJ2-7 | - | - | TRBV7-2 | CASSLAAAGAEQYF | TGTGCCAGCAGCTTAGCGGCGGCGGGGGCCGAGCAGTACTTC
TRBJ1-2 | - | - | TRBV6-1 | CASRQGIRGYTF | TGTGCCAGCAGACAGGGAATACGGGGCTACACCTTC
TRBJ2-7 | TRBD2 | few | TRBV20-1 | CSARDRLAGSYEQYF | TGCAGTGCTAGAGATCGACTAGCGGGGTCCTACGAGCAGTACTTC
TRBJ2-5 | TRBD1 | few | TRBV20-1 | CSARRDREETQYF | TGCAGTGCTAGGCGGGACAGGGAAGAGACCCAGTACTTC